This entry lists 32 T cell receptor beta chains sequenced from one sample in a study of tumor-infiltrating lymphocytes in glioblastoma multiforme. TCRB libraries came from RNA via three nested multiplex PCR rounds. TCRdb independently ran MiXCR on the multiplex PCR reads; one entry per CDR3 protein. The top ten hold approximately 31% of the sample, which has around 30,000 distinct CDR3 sequences, 60% to 65% seen once. Sequences were obtained from brain tumor tissue. Receptor source: a male donor with glioblastoma.

The rearrangement links TRBV20-1 to TRBJ2-7; perhaps TRBD2 as D (5 bases). Germline-derived CDR1 and CDR2 are DFQATT and SNEGSKA (reference sequence). The CDR3 spans 12 residues. The CDR3 sequence is CSTSSGTSEQYF. The CDR3 DNA is TGCAGCACTAGTTCGGGAACGTCCGAGCAGTACTTC.

Of note for this clonotype: A read error may explain this, as a much larger clone is one base away. The chain has TRBV11-1 and TRBJ2-4; D unclear. The V gene's germline CDR1 is SGHAT and CDR2 FQDESV (reference sequence). The V and J ends lost 5 bases and 12 bases respectively, with 17 bases between them. The CDR3 runs to 13 residues. CDR3: CASSPLKAGTQYF. The CDR3 DNA sequence: TGTGCCAGCAGCCCCCTCAAGGCCGGCACTCAGTACTTC.

This clonotype was seen at least ten times. The CDR3 sequence is CASSSISGIRDEQYF. CDR3 DNA: TGTGCCAGCAGCTCGATTAGCGGGATTAGGGACGAGCAGTACTTC. This sequence joins TRBV5-6 and TRBJ2-7, with 8 bases fitting TRBD2. Germline CDR1 SGHDT, CDR2 YYEEEE. V shed 3 bases, J shed 5 bases, and the junction held 10 bases outside the gene matches. CDR3 size: 15 residues.

V is TRBV20-1 and J is TRBJ2-1; D remains ambiguous. The V end was cut by 3 bases, the J end by 10 bases, with 10 bases between. Germline CDR1 and CDR2: DFQATT and SNEGSKA (reference sequence). This CDR3 is built from 11 residues. The CDR3 DNA follows: TGCAGTGCTAGCAGGTACGGCGAGCAGTTCTTC. Translating it yields CSASRYGEQFF.

The V call is TRBV11-2, the J call TRBJ2-4; 7 nucleotides align to TRBD2. CDR3 length: 16 residues. V lost 6 bases, J lost 4 bases, and 12 bases stayed unmatched. The germline V gene encodes CDR1 SGHAT and CDR2 FQNNGV. CDR3: CASRIGVGEGKNIQYF. In DNA, the CDR3 is TGTGCCAGCAGGATCGGGGTGGGGGAGGGTAAAAACATTCAGTACTTC.

This clonotype was picked up many times. CDR3 protein: CASSLAGGGYEQYF. The CDR3 DNA reads as TGTGCCAGCAGCTTGGCAGGGGGCGGCTACGAGCAGTACTTC. This rearrangement joins TRBV5-6 to TRBJ2-7; 8 nucleotides match TRBD1. With V trimmed by 0 bases and J by 3 bases, 2 bases remained unmatched. The CDR3 is 14 amino acids. CDR1 and CDR2 (germline): SGHDT, YYEEEE.

The rearrangement uses TRBV20-1 and TRBJ1-1; no firm D call. The CDR3 extends over 14 amino acids. Trimming removed 7 bases from V and 6 bases from J, with 21 bases in between. The germline V gene encodes CDR1 DFQATT and CDR2 SNEGSKA (reference sequence). In nucleotides, the CDR3 is TGCAGTGTCATTAATCGTCGGCTTAGCGCTGAAGCTTTCTTT. This encodes CSVINRRLSAEAFF.

This sequence joins TRBV12-2 and TRBJ2-7. TRBV12-2 constitutes a pseudogene. This CDR3 region has 13 residues. CDR3 in amino acids: CVRRPGLYYEQYF. CDR3 coding DNA: TGTGTAAGACGCCCAGGTCTGTACTACGAGCAGTACTTC.

V usage is TRBV12-3 or TRBV12-4 and J usage is TRBJ1-2; maybe TRBD1 (6 bases). The CDR3 consists of 13 residues. V shed 6 bases and J shed 7 bases, with 15 bases lying between them. As DNA, the CDR3 is TGTGCCAGCAGATTTGGGGGGCCTCGTGGCTACACCTTC. This gives the protein CASRFGGPRGYTF.

This clonotype occurred once. The chain couples TRBV6-1 to TRBJ2-2; possibly TRBD2 for D (7 bases). Germline V gives CDR1 MNHNS, CDR2 SASEGT. With 6 bases removed from V and 16 bases from J, the gap between germline ends came to 24 bases. The CDR3 contains 14 residues. The CDR3 DNA sequence: TGTGCCAGCAGATTGGCGGAGAACACCGGGGGGCGGTTTTTT. This translates into CASRLAENTGGRFF.

Comments on this clonotype: One end of the junction is discordant with germline, which a read error may explain. The V and J genes are TRBV14 and TRBJ1-4; 7 nucleotides line up with TRBD1. CDR3 length: 13 residues. Germline lookup yields CDR1 SGHDN and CDR2 FVKESK. CDR3 amino acids: CANSHGTAGKLFF. In nucleotides, the CDR3 is TGTGCCAACAGCCATGGGACAGCAGGAAAACTGTTCTTT. The whole variable domain, remainder taken from reference TRBV14 and TRBJ1-4, is EAGVTQFPSHSVIEKGQTVTLRCDPISGHDNLYWYRRVMGKEIKFLLHFVKESKQDESGMPNNRFLAERTGGTYSTLKVQPAELEDSGVYFCANSHGTAGKLFFGSGTQLSVL.

This clonotype was counted between two and nine times. This may arise from a read error, as a much more abundant clone is one base away. The J gene is TRBJ1-5, the V gene TRBV6-6; TRBD1 might be the D (6 bases). Germline CDR1 and CDR2: MNHNY and SVGAGI (reference sequence). The CDR3 is 14 residues long. CDR3 in DNA: TGTGCCAGCAGCTTCCAGGGGAGGAATCACCCCCAGCATTTT. It specifies CASSFQGRNHPQHF.

CDR3 residues: CASSFPRARPYF. For the CDR3, the DNA is TGTGCCAGCAGTTTCCCGCGGGCGCGTCCGTACTTC. The rearrangement links TRBV12-3 or TRBV12-4 to TRBJ2-5, with a weak D call TRBD2 (5 bases). The CDR3 runs 12 residues. Deletions cut 3 bases from V and 13 bases from J, with 15 bases between.

In regard to this clonotype: Germline is not matched at one junction end, which may reflect a read error. The chain has TRBV20-1 and TRBJ2-7; 7 bases agree with TRBD2. The CDR3 loop spans 14 amino acids. CDR1 is DFQATT, CDR2 SNEGSKA, per germline (reference sequence). The CDR3 nucleotides are TGCAGTGCTAGAAACCTAGCGGATACGTGGGAGCAGTATTTC. As protein: CSARNLADTWEQYF.

This chain connects TRBV20-1 to TRBJ1-3; TRBD1 might be the D (5 bases). CDR1 and CDR2 (germline): DFQATT, SNEGSKA (reference sequence). This CDR3 has 14 amino acids. The DNA for the CDR3 is TGCACTGTTAGGAGGGACCCCTCTGGAAACACCATATATTTT. Its translation: CTVRRDPSGNTIYF.

With respect to this clonotype: The germline gene is not matched at one end of the junction; a read error may be the cause. The rearrangement uses TRBV7-9 and TRBJ1-2; D gene unclear. This CDR3 is 13 amino acids long. Germline V gene lookup returns CDR1 SEHNR and CDR2 FQNEAQ (reference sequence). The CDR3 nucleotides are TGTGCCAGCAGCTTAGAAGGGCCCTATGGCCACATCTTC. It translates to CASSLEGPYGHIF.

The V call is TRBV25-1, the J call TRBJ2-1; 11 bases map to TRBD2. The CDR3 contains 14 residues. Germline lookup yields CDR1 MGHDK and CDR2 SYGVNS. With 6 bases clipped from V and 10 bases from J, the junction kept 8 bases outside the gene matches. The CDR3 here is CASRRTSGRNEQFF. The CDR3, as DNA: TGTGCCAGCAGAAGAACTAGCGGGAGAAACGAGCAGTTCTTC.

This clonotype was counted a few times. The chain recombines TRBV29-1 with TRBJ2-7; TRBD1 is a possible D gene (5 bases). Germline-derived CDR1 and CDR2 are SQVTM and ANQGSEA. Trimming pared 4 bases from V and 0 bases from J, leaving 19 bases between. This CDR3 has 16 amino acids. For the CDR3, the DNA is TGCAGCGTTGGAGACAGCGCGAAGAGAGGCTCCTACGAGCAGTACTTC. It translates to CSVGDSAKRGSYEQYF.

V gene TRBV30 combines with J gene TRBJ2-6; D call uncertain. The CDR3 is 16 amino acids. Trimming took off 0 bases at V and 4 bases at J, with 13 bases between the two ends. Germline CDR1 GTSNPN, CDR2 SVGIG (reference sequence). The CDR3 DNA reads TGTGCCTGGAGTGTTTTAGGTCCTCGCGGGGCCAACGTCCTGACTTTC. This codes for CAWSVLGPRGANVLTF.

The chain joins TRBV6-6 to TRBJ1-5; 9 bases align to TRBD1. Germline V gene data show CDR1 as MNHNY and CDR2 as SVGAGI (reference sequence). This CDR3 is built from 14 residues. CDR3 coding DNA: TGTTACAGTGAACCGGGACAGGGTCTTCAGCCCCAGCATTTT. Amino acids: CYSEPGQGLQPQHF.

The table lists this clonotype with a count of one. This may be a read error: a much more frequent sequence differs by one nucleotide. The CDR3 DNA reads TGTTCCAGCAGCCAAAACCCCAGCAATCAGCCCCAGCATTTT. Protein sequence: CSSSQNPSNQPQHF. The gene calls are TRBV6-5 and TRBJ1-5, with D unclear. Germline V gives CDR1 MNHEY, CDR2 SVGAGI. The CDR3 runs to 14 residues.

The chain is built from TRBV6-2 or TRBV6-3 and TRBJ2-2; D possibly corresponds to TRBD2 (6 bases). The CDR3 extends over 16 amino acids. Germline V gene lookup returns CDR1 MNHEY and CDR2 SVGEGT. Trimming pared 6 bases from V and 2 bases from J, leaving 16 bases between. The DNA of the CDR3 is TGTGCCAGCAGGGACGGGCGGGACCTAAACACCGGGGAGCTGTTTTTT. This codes for CASRDGRDLNTGELFF.

Concerning this clonotype itself: A much larger clone lies one base from this, so it may be a read error. The chain joins TRBV4-3 to TRBJ2-7, with 14 nucleotides matching TRBD2. This CDR3 is built from 15 residues. From germline, CDR1 is LGHNA and CDR2 YSLEER. The chain's CDR3 is CANSLGTSGSYEQYF. CDR3 in DNA: TGCGCCAACAGCCTCGGGACTAGCGGGAGTTACGAGCAGTACTTC.

Remarks on this clonotype: A much larger clone sits a single nucleotide away, making a read error possible. The chain couples TRBV28 to TRBJ2-3; 9 bases fit TRBD2. The J segment lost 4 bases and the V segment lost 4 bases, leaving 9 bases of the junction unmatched. CDR3 length: 16 residues. Germline CDR1 is MDHEN and CDR2 is SYDVKM. The CDR3 coding sequence is TGTGCCAGCAGTTCGCGTGAAGCGGGAGGCGCAGATACGCAGTATTTT. Translated, it gives CASSSREAGGADTQYF. The whole variable domain, filled in from reference TRBV28 and TRBJ2-3, reads DVKVTQSSRYLVKRTGEKVFLECVQDMDHENMFWYRQDPGLGLRLIYFSYDVKMKEKGDIPEGYSVSREKKERFSLILESASTNQTSMYLCASSSREAGGADTQYFGPGTRLTVL.

The genes are TRBV24-1 and TRBJ1-2; TRBD1 aligns across 9 bases. Germline trimming cut 3 bases from V and 8 bases from J; bases unmatched to any gene: 6. The CDR3 runs to 14 residues. Germline-derived CDR1 and CDR2 are KGHDR and SFDVKD. The CDR3 spells CATSDRTGVRGYTF. DNA for the CDR3: TGTGCCACCAGTGATAGGACAGGGGTAAGAGGCTACACCTTC.

This clonotype has at least ten counts. The V call is TRBV6-2 or TRBV6-3, the J call TRBJ2-1; 10 bases map to TRBD2. The V gene end was trimmed by 6 bases and the J gene end by 2 bases; junction bases not matched to a gene: 10. Germline loops: CDR1 MNHEY, CDR2 SVGEGT. The CDR3 is made up of 17 amino acids. The DNA of the CDR3 is TGTGCCAGCAGCCGCGCCCCCGGGACTAGCGCCTACAATGAGCAGTTCTTC. Protein: CASSRAPGTSAYNEQFF.

With respect to this clonotype: Sequence at one end of the junction differs from germline and may be a read error. The chain uses TRBV10-3 and TRBJ2-1; TRBD2 might be the D (5 bases). CDR1 is ENHRY, CDR2 SYGVKD, per germline. CDR3 length: 11 amino acids. CDR3 nucleotide sequence: TGTGCCATCAGTGACGGCAATGAGCGGCTCTTC. This sequence encodes CAISDGNERLF.

The chain combines TRBV11-2 with TRBJ2-7; weak D call: TRBD1 (6 bases). CDR3 length: 15 residues. Germline V gene lookup returns CDR1 SGHAT and CDR2 FQNNGV. Trimming took off 2 bases at V and 3 bases at J, with 14 bases between the two ends. The DNA of the CDR3 is TGTGCCAGCAGCTTATATAGGGGGTTGAGCTACGAGCAGTACTTC. It specifies CASSLYRGLSYEQYF.

A word on this clonotype: One end of the junction does not line up with germline, which may come from a read error. This chain links TRBV29-1 with TRBJ1-1; no firm D call. CDR1 and CDR2 (germline): SQVTM, ANQGSEA. The CDR3 is 11 residues long. CDR3 in DNA: TGCAGTGTTGAAAGGATTTCCAAGGCTTTCTTT. Amino acids: CSVERISKAFF.

As regards this clonotype: At one end, the junction sequence differs from germline, possibly due to a read error. J is TRBJ1-2 and V is TRBV12-3 or TRBV12-4; 9 bases agree with TRBD1. The length of the CDR3 is 15 residues. The CDR3 DNA follows: TGTGTCAGCCGACGACCGACAGGGGGAATCTATGGCTACACCTTC. This encodes CVSRRPTGGIYGYTF.

Regarding this clonotype: Its ends do not fully match the called genes, so a read error is possible. This rearrangement joins TRBV6-5 to TRBJ1-3; no firm D call. From germline, CDR1 is MNHEY and CDR2 SVGAGI. The CDR3 sequence is 12 residues long. The CDR3 DNA sequence: TGTGCCAGCAGGAACGATGGAGACACCATATATTTC. Protein product: CASRNDGDTIYF.

To note about this clonotype: The CDR3 ends on some other residue instead of the conserved phenylalanine or tryptophan, so this is likely a read error. It is unclear where the CDR3 begins or ends on the DNA, so no DNA is shown, and the CDR3 is as TCRdb lists it. This chain joins TRBV20-1 and TRBJ2-7; TRBD2, the table's D call, lacks a check against the DNA. Including both end residues, the CDR3 is 15 amino acids long. CDR1 is DFQATT, CDR2 SNEGSKA, per germline (reference sequence). This CDR3 reads CNAIPTAGVGYEQYS.